These T cell receptor beta chains were read from a single sample in a study of naive and memory T cell subsets. Each CDR3 protein is one row after TCRdb ran MiXCR on the 5' RACE reads. The profile shows tens of thousands of distinct CDR3 sequences, about 4.8% of them singletons. Receptor source: a female donor in good health. CDR3s include the opening cysteine and the closing phenylalanine or tryptophan. D genes are given only for firm matches. Only some rows state a clone size, as once, few, many or a class for expanded clones.

>TRBD2|TRBV7-9|TRBJ2-7|few
CASSRGSAYEQYF
TGTGCCAGCAGCCGCGGGAGTGCCTACGAGCAGTACTTC
>NA|TRBV20-1|TRBJ1-1|NA
CSARGRSHTEAFF
TGCAGTGCTAGGGGGAGAAGCCACACTGAAGCTTTCTTT
>NA|TRBV7-6|TRBJ2-5|many
CASSPVAEGTQYF
TGTGCCAGCAGCCCGGTCGCGGAAGGGACCCAGTACTTC
>TRBD2|TRBV3-1|TRBJ2-7|many
CASSQDRASGIYEQYF
TGTGCCAGCAGCCAAGATCGGGCTAGCGGGATCTACGAGCAGTACTTC
>NA|TRBV7-9|TRBJ2-1|many
CASSRAGGYNEQFF
TGTGCCAGCAGCCGTGCGGGCGGCTACAATGAGCAGTTCTTC
>NA|TRBV28|TRBJ1-5|many
CASSFRISLGAKADQPQHF
TGTGCCAGCAGTTTTCGTATTTCGCTCGGGGCGAAAGCAGATCAGCCCCAGCATTTT
>NA|TRBV15|TRBJ2-2|many
CATSRSTSGELFF
TGTGCCACCAGCAGATCAACAAGCGGGGAGCTGTTTTTT
>NA|TRBV5-4|TRBJ2-1|few
CASSTGVLVDAYNEQFF
TGTGCCAGCAGCACTGGGGTGCTGGTCGACGCCTACAATGAGCAGTTCTTC
>TRBD1|TRBV6-2/TRBV6-3|TRBJ2-2|many
CASREGTGLNTGELFF
TGTGCCAGCAGAGAAGGGACAGGCCTGAACACCGGGGAGCTGTTTTTT
>NA|TRBV12-3/TRBV12-4|TRBJ2-7|many
CASSPLAYEQYF
TGTGCCAGCAGTCCTCTAGCCTACGAGCAGTACTTC
>NA|TRBV5-6|TRBJ1-1|many
CASSFGVVTEAFF
TGTGCCAGCAGCTTCGGTGTGGTCACTGAAGCTTTCTTT
>NA|TRBV6-1|TRBJ1-6|many
CASSEATVVLHF
TGTGCCAGCAGTGAAGCGACGGTTGTCCTCCACTTT
>NA|TRBV4-2|TRBJ1-3|many
CASSPTQGNTIYF
TGTGCCAGCAGCCCAACACAGGGAAACACCATATATTTT
>TRBD2|TRBV12-5|TRBJ2-3|many
CASNSRTLLAAQSASTDTQYF
TGTGCCAGCAACAGCCGGACCTTACTAGCGGCCCAAAGTGCTAGCACAGATACGCAGTATTTT
>TRBD1|TRBV29-1|TRBJ1-2|many
CSVITGAIGYGYTF
TGCAGCGTTATCACAGGGGCAATAGGCTATGGCTACACCTTC
>TRBD1|TRBV12-5|TRBJ2-1|many
CASANRGDYNEQFF
TGTGCTAGTGCTAACAGGGGGGATTACAATGAGCAGTTCTTC
>NA|TRBV5-1|TRBJ2-4|many
CASSQKNIQYF
TGCGCCAGCAGCCAGAAAAACATTCAGTACTTC
>NA|TRBV15|TRBJ2-1|many
CATSRGGGEQFF
TGTGCCACCAGCAGAGGAGGAGGTGAGCAGTTCTTC
>TRBD2|TRBV29-1|TRBJ2-1|many
CSGALAGVSNEQFF
TGCAGCGGTGCGCTGGCGGGAGTATCCAATGAGCAGTTCTTC
>NA|TRBV5-4|TRBJ2-7|medium-sized
CASSRDKVSEQYF
TGTGCCAGCAGCCGGGACAAGGTCTCCGAGCAGTACTTC
>NA|TRBV28|TRBJ1-1|many
CASSLGGLNTEAFF
TGTGCCAGCAGTTTGGGGGGTCTGAACACTGAAGCTTTCTTT
>NA|TRBV7-9|TRBJ2-1|NA
CASSFNRDNEQFF
TGTGCCAGCAGCTTCAACAGGGACAATGAGCAGTTCTTC
>TRBD1|TRBV7-2|TRBJ2-1|many
CASRRTGPSYNEQFF
TGTGCCAGCAGGAGGACAGGGCCTTCCTACAATGAGCAGTTCTTC
>TRBD2|TRBV6-5|TRBJ2-1|NA
CASSWLTSGRSDEQFF
TGTGCCAGCAGTTGGCTGACTAGCGGGAGGAGCGATGAGCAGTTCTTC
>TRBD2|TRBV12-3/TRBV12-4|TRBJ2-1|many
CASNKRGGRANYNEQFF
TGTGCCAGCAACAAGAGGGGCGGGAGGGCTAATTACAATGAGCAGTTCTTC
>NA|TRBV6-5|TRBJ1-6|many
CASSYNRDQRSPLHF
TGTGCCAGCAGTTACAACAGGGACCAAAGATCACCCCTCCACTTT